This T cell receptor beta chain was retrieved from a study of human T cells and chemical hapten exposure. Whole-study results and caveats: Sensitizing to DPC left TCRs with a frequency above 1 in 1000 unaltered. Relative to controls, expanded TCRs formed significantly more large CDR3 similarity clusters.

Sample time point: patch test 1, 2 weeks after DPC sensitization. Treatment specified: therapeutic diphenylcyclopropenone sensitization with weekly scalp DPC. This clonotype appeared a few times. Antigen: not known. TCRdb re-derived calls from the RACE reads in MiXCR, one entry per CDR3 protein. The sample shows approximately 350,000 distinct CDR3 sequences, around 7% of them seen only once. This receptor was obtained from a woman under 30 with alopecia areata. Some clones in this sample may be carry-over from other donors' samples. The specimen comprised whole blood, sampled in connection with sensitization to the hapten diphenylcyclopropenone (DPC).

CDR3 amino acids: CASGGGPTDTQYF. The CDR3 DNA follows: TGTGCCAGCGGGGGGGGCCCCACAGATACGCAGTATTTT. The chain recombines TRBV7-2 with TRBJ2-3; the D gene is possibly TRBD2 (7 bases). Trimming cost V 8 bases and J 2 bases, with 11 bases left between them. CDR3 length: 13 amino acids. Germline V gene lookup returns CDR1 SGHTA and CDR2 FQGNSA.